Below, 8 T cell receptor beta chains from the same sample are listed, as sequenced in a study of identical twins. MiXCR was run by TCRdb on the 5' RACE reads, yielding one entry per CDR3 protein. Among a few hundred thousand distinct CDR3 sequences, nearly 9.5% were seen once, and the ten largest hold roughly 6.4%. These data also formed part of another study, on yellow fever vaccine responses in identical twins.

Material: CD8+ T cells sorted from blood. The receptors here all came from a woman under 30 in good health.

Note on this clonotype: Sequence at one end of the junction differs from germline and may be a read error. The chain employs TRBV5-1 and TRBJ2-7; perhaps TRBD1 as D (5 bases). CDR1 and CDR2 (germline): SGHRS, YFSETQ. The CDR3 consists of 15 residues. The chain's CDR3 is CARSLSSDTTLEQYF. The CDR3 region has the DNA TGCGCCCGCAGCTTGAGCTCGGACACCACATTGGAGCAGTACTTC. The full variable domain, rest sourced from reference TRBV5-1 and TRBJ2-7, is KAGVTQTPRYLIKTRGQQVTLSCSPISGHRSVSWYQQTPGQGLQFLFEYFSETQRNKGNFPGRFSGRQFSNSRSEMNVSTLELGDSALYLCARSLSSDTTLEQYFGPGTRLTVT.

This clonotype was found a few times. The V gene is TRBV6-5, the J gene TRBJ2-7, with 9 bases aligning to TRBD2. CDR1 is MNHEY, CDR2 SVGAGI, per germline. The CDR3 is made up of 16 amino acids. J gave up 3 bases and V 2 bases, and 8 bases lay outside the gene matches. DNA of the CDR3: TGTGCCAGCAGTTACAGTGGGCGGGGGGGCCGCTACGAGCAGTACTTC. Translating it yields CASSYSGRGGRYEQYF.

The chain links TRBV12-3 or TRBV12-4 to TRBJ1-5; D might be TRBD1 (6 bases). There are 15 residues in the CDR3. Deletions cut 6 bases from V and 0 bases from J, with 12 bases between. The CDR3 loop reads CASRLTGNSNQPQHF. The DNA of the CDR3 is TGTGCCAGCAGACTAACAGGGAATAGCAATCAGCCCCAGCATTTT.

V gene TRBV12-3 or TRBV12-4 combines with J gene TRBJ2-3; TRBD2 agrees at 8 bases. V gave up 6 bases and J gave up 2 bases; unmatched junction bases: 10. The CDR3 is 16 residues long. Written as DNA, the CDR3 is TGTGCCAGCAGCCAAGAGGGACTAGGGATCACAGATACGCAGTATTTT. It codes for CASSQEGLGITDTQYF.

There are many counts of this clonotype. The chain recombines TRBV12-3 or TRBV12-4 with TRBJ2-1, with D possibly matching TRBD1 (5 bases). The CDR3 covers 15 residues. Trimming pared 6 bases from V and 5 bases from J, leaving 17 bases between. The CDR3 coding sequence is TGTGCCAGCAGCCCCTCCCCTGGGGCCCACAATGAGCAGTTCTTC. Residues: CASSPSPGAHNEQFF.

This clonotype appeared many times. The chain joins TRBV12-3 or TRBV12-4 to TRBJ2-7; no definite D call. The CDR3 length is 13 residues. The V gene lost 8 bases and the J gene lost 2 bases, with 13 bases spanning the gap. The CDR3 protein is CASRNFPTYEQYF. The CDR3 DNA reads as TGTGCCAGCCGGAATTTCCCTACCTACGAGCAGTACTTC.

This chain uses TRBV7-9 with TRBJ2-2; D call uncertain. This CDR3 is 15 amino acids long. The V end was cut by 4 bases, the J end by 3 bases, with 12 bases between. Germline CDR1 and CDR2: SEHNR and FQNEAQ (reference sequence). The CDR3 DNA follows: TGTGCCAGCAGCTCGGACGCTCATGACACCGGGGAGCTGTTTTTT. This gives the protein CASSSDAHDTGELFF.

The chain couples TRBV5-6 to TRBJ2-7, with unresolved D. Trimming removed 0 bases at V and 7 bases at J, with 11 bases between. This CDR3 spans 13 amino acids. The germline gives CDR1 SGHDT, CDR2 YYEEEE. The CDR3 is CASSLGSQGEQYF. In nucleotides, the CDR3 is TGTGCCAGCAGCTTGGGGAGCCAAGGGGAGCAGTACTTC.